This T cell receptor beta chain emerged from a study of OX40 agonist ivuxolimab in advanced cancers. Turning to the study itself: Dose-escalation patients' cancers were hepatocellular carcinoma, melanoma, renal cell or head and neck cancer. Three individuals attained partial responses, comprising one hepatocellular carcinoma case and two cutaneous melanoma cases.

This CDR3 contains 14 residues. Germline V gene sequence: CDR1 MNHNS, CDR2 SASEGT. V lost 6 bases to trimming and J lost 3 bases; unmatched junction nucleotides: 6. General study findings and limits: Partial responders at 0.1-3.0 mg/kg showed near-lowest clonal expansion. Fewer expanded clones were found on average in CD4+ than in CD8+ T cells.

A remark on this clone: What it binds is not known.

Only in-frame clones appear in the TCRdb table, and some are missing; sequencing was by immunoSEQ multiplex PCR. Here the sample spans tens of thousands of clones, about nine tenths being singletons. The rearrangement links TRBV6-1 to TRBJ2-7; 9 nucleotides match TRBD1. The material was CD4+ or CD8+ T cells sorted from blood, obtained in a trial of the OX40 agonist ivuxolimab. This receptor was taken from an adult with an advanced solid tumor such as melanoma, head and neck, liver or kidney cancer. Written as DNA, the CDR3 is TGTGCCAGCAGCGCTTCGGGACAGGGCTACGAGCAGTACTTC. It encodes CASSASGQGYEQYF.